Below, 9 T cell receptor beta chains from the same sample are listed, as sequenced in a study of blood T cells in healthy people across ages. A J-beta primer mix and a sample-barcoded 5' primer were used in a second PCR of about 7 to 12 cycles. TCRdb reprocessed the 5' RACE reads via MiXCR and lists one record per CDR3 protein. The table includes approximately 820,000 distinct CDR3 sequences, around 42% detected once. Material: blood. The receptors come from a man aged 55 to 69 in good health.

This clonotype was seen only a few times. The chain links TRBV7-2 to TRBJ2-5; 10 bases are a match to TRBD1. The J segment lost 4 bases and the V segment lost 6 bases, leaving 8 bases of the junction unmatched. There are 15 residues in the CDR3. Looked up from germline, CDR1 is SGHTA and CDR2 is FQGNSA. CDR3 loop: CASRIADRGRETQYF. The CDR3, as DNA: TGTGCCAGCAGGATTGCCGACAGGGGGCGAGAGACCCAGTACTTC.

This clonotype was found many times. The V call is TRBV12-3 or TRBV12-4, the J call TRBJ2-7; D unclear. Trimming removed 0 bases from V and 1 base from J, with 7 bases in between. This CDR3 comprises 14 residues. This CDR3 is CASSLAEQSYEQYF. In DNA form, the CDR3 reads TGTGCCAGCAGTTTAGCGGAACAGTCCTACGAGCAGTACTTC.

This clonotype was seen only a few times. The gene calls are TRBV6-1 and TRBJ1-2; 10 bases fit TRBD1. The trim removed 7 bases at V and 4 bases at J, leaving 3 bases unmatched. Germline CDR1 is MNHNS and CDR2 is SASEGT. The CDR3 consists of 13 residues. The CDR3 sequence: CASKGQGFYGYTF. The DNA of the CDR3 is TGTGCCAGCAAGGGACAGGGGTTCTATGGCTACACCTTC.

This clonotype was counted a few times. The V call is TRBV7-2, the J call TRBJ2-1, with a weak D call TRBD1 (6 bases). This CDR3 has 15 residues. V shed 6 bases and J shed 2 bases, with 14 bases lying between them. CDR1 is SGHTA and CDR2 is FQGNSA in the germline V gene. The CDR3 loop reads CASSPSRGTYNEQFF. CDR3 DNA: TGTGCCAGCAGTCCGAGCAGGGGTACCTACAATGAGCAGTTCTTC.

The chain has TRBV7-9 and TRBJ1-6, with D unclear. Between the trimmed V and J ends, which lost 4 bases and 3 bases, there was a span of 13 bases. Germline V gene data show CDR1 as SEHNR and CDR2 as FQNEAQ (reference sequence). The length of the CDR3 is 16 residues. The CDR3 spells CASSSTGSVYNSPLHF. The DNA for the CDR3 is TGTGCCAGCAGCTCGACTGGCTCAGTCTATAATTCACCCCTCCACTTT. The whole variable domain, filled in from reference TRBV7-9 and TRBJ1-6, reads DTGVSQNPRHKITKRGQNVTFRCDPISEHNRLYWYRQTLGQGPEFLTYFQNEAQLEKSRLLSDRFSAERPKGSFSTLEIQRTEQGDSAMYLCASSSTGSVYNSPLHFGNGTRLTVT.

This clonotype was observed a single time. A much larger clone lies a single base off, so this may be a read error. This chain uses TRBV10-3 with TRBJ1-6; perhaps TRBD1 as D (5 bases). Germline V lookup: CDR1 ENHRY, CDR2 SYGVKD. Trimming stripped 10 bases from V and 4 bases from J, with 8 bases between. The length of the CDR3 is 12 residues. The CDR3 DNA reads TGTGCCAGCAGACAGTATAATTCACCCCTCCACTTT. Protein product: CASRQYNSPLHF.

The chain has TRBV5-1 and TRBJ2-5, with 8 bases fitting TRBD1. The CDR3 is 14 residues long. The germline gives CDR1 SGHRS, CDR2 YFSETQ. Trimming took 0 bases from V and 5 from J; bases not matched to a gene: 3. The CDR3: CASSLAGGDETQYF. CDR3 DNA: TGCGCCAGCAGCTTGGCAGGGGGCGATGAGACCCAGTACTTC. Complete variable domain (other parts from reference TRBV5-1 and TRBJ2-5): KAGVTQTPRYLIKTRGQQVTLSCSPISGHRSVSWYQQTPGQGLQFLFEYFSETQRNKGNFPGRFSGRQFSNSRSEMNVSTLELGDSALYLCASSLAGGDETQYFGPGTRLLVL.

The J gene is TRBJ1-2, the V gene TRBV27; a weak D match, TRBD1 (5 bases). Trimming took off 5 bases at V and 4 bases at J, with 11 bases between the two ends. CDR1 is MNHEY, CDR2 SMNVEV, per germline (reference sequence). The CDR3 is 13 amino acids. CDR3 nucleotides: TGTGCCAGCAGTAATTCAGGGACCTATGGCTACACCTTC. Its protein product is CASSNSGTYGYTF.

This chain links TRBV4-2 with TRBJ1-2, with a possible D match to TRBD1 (5 bases). The CDR3 totals 13 residues. The V gene's germline CDR1 is LGHNA and CDR2 YNFKEQ. The V gene lost 4 bases and the J gene lost 5 bases, with 11 bases spanning the gap. CDR3 sequence reads: CASSLRETYGYTF. The CDR3 coding sequence is TGTGCCAGCAGCCTCAGGGAGACTTATGGCTACACCTTC.